Listed below are T cell receptor beta chains from one sample, sequenced in a study of T cells in Graves' hyperthyroidism and ophthalmopathy. Each CDR3 protein gets one entry after TCRdb re-called the multiplex PCR reads with MiXCR. The profile shows 550,000 to 850,000 distinct CDR3 sequences, about 19% of them singletons. Source material: blood. All receptors come from a woman aged 50 to 60 with Graves' hyperthyroidism that later progressed to Graves' ophthalmopathy. Each CDR3 is given with its conserved first and last residue. Each record gives: CDR3 length, clone size, D gene, J gene, V gene, CDR3 DNA, CDR3 protein. D genes are given only for firm matches. Clone size is not always given. Where it is, it says once, few, many or a class for expanded clones.

13 many . TRBJ1-1 TRBV20-1 TGCAGTGCGAGCCCCCACTGGGAGACTGAAGCTTTCTTT CSASPHWETEAFF
13 many . TRBJ2-7 TRBV7-2 TGTGCCAGCAGCAAGGGACGGTATGGGGAGCAGTACTTC CASSKGRYGEQYF
11 few . TRBJ1-6 TRBV6-2/TRBV6-3 TGTGCCAGCAGTTACGGTGGCCTACTCCACTTT CASSYGGLLHF
15 . TRBD1 TRBJ2-1 TRBV20-1 TGCAGTGCTGATCCCGACAGGGGGTTGTACAATGAGCAGTTCTTC CSADPDRGLYNEQFF
14 . . TRBJ2-5 TRBV19 TGTGCCAGTAGTAGCGGGGGCACCCAAGAGACCCAGTACTTC CASSSGGTQETQYF
13 few . TRBJ1-2 TRBV20-1 TGCAGTGCTAGAGATCGCGTTGGGACCGCACCCACCTTC CSARDRVGTAPTF
17 once TRBD1 TRBJ1-2 TRBV7-8 TGTGCCAGCAGCTTAAAGGGGACAGGGATCCTTTACTATGGCTACACCTTC CASSLKGTGILYYGYTF
14 . . TRBJ2-7 TRBV7-2 TGTGCCAGCAGCTTAGTTGGCTATACCTACGAGCAGTACTTC CASSLVGYTYEQYF
18 . . TRBJ2-2 TRBV3-1 TGTGCCAGCAGCCAAGAGGTGCCTGTAGATGCTTCCACCGGGGAGCTGTTTTTT CASSQEVPVDASTGELFF
13 few . TRBJ2-7 TRBV4-1 TGCGCCAGCAGCCAAGATCTCCCCTACGAGCAGTACTTC CASSQDLPYEQYF
15 . . TRBJ2-3 TRBV5-4 TGTGCCAGCAGCTTGGTCGACAGTCTTCCAGATACGCAGTATTTT CASSLVDSLPDTQYF
13 many . TRBJ1-1 TRBV12-3/TRBV12-4 TGTGCCAGCAGTTGGACAAACGGCTCTGAAGCTTTCTTT CASSWTNGSEAFF
16 many . TRBJ1-2 TRBV6-1 TGTGCCAGCAGGACGAATCGGGGGCGATATAACTATGGCTACACCTTC CASRTNRGRYNYGYTF
15 once . TRBJ1-5 TRBV20-1 TGCAGTGCTAGTTTAGGGCAGGGGCGTTACGTGCCCCAGCATTTT CSASLGQGRYVPQHF
16 . . TRBJ1-2 TRBV2 TGTGCCAGCAGCCGAACCGGGACAACTAAGTACTATGGCTACACCTTC CASSRTGTTKYYGYTF
13 many . TRBJ2-1 TRBV11-2 TGTGCCAGCAGCTTAGCGGGGGCATCTGAGCAGTTCTTC CASSLAGASEQFF
11 few . TRBJ2-4 TRBV2 TGTGCCAGCAGCCCCGGAGAGGGCGAGTACTTC CASSPGEGEYF
21 . TRBD1 TRBJ1-1 TRBV20-1 TGCAGTGCCAACATGAGGGAAGGAAGGTTGGGTGACAGGGAATTGAACACTGAAGCTTTCTTT CSANMREGRLGDRELNTEAFF
13 few TRBD1 TRBJ1-2 TRBV30 TGTGCCTGGACCCCGGACAGGGGGTATGGCTACACCTTC CAWTPDRGYGYTF
16 once . TRBJ1-4 TRBV19 TGTGCCAGTAGTAAGAACGCGGACGGATTTAATGAAAAACTGTTTTTT CASSKNADGFNEKLFF
17 . . TRBJ1-1 TRBV4-1 TGCGCCAGCAGCCAAGATCTGACTCAGGGTTGGGACACTGAAGCTTTCTTT CASSQDLTQGWDTEAFF
13 few TRBD2 TRBJ2-3 TRBV20-1 TGCAGTGCTAGGGCGGGGGTCCGGGATACGCAGTATTTT CSARAGVRDTQYF
15 few . TRBJ2-3 TRBV20-1 TGCAGTGCTCCCCTTAGTAGGAGAAGTACAGATACGCAGTATTTT CSAPLSRRSTDTQYF
14 . . TRBJ1-4 TRBV27 TGTGCCAGCAGTTTCAGGGGAACTAATGAAAAACTGTTTTTT CASSFRGTNEKLFF
13 . . TRBJ2-7 TRBV29-1 TGCAGCGTTGAAGACAGCAGTTCCTACGAGCAGTACTTC CSVEDSSSYEQYF
14 few TRBD2 TRBJ2-5 TRBV3-1 TGTGCCAGCAGCCGGAATCTAGCGGGGACCCCCCAGTACTTC CASSRNLAGTPQYF
14 . . TRBJ2-5 TRBV29-1 TGCAGCGTCGCCGGGACCCCGGGGGAAGAGACCCAGTACTTC CSVAGTPGEETQYF
15 few . TRBJ2-5 TRBV2 TGTGCCAGCAGTGATTGGGGGGCGGGACAAGAGACCCAGTACTTC CASSDWGAGQETQYF
18 . . TRBJ1-2 TRBV4-1 TGCGCCAGCAGCCAAGTAAGGACGACAGCCACAAGGGGCTATGGCTACACCTTC CASSQVRTTATRGYGYTF
15 many . TRBJ1-2 TRBV3-1 TGTGCCAGCAGCCAAGATATCGTGGGGGGGCGCGGCTACACCTTC CASSQDIVGGRGYTF
14 few TRBD1 TRBJ1-6 TRBV5-1 TGCGCCAGCAGCCAGGGGGTGGGGAATTCACCCCTCCACTTT CASSQGVGNSPLHF
15 many TRBD1 TRBJ1-6 TRBV11-2 TGTGCCAGCAGCTCGGGACAGGGTCTATCTTCACCCCTCCACTTT CASSSGQGLSSPLHF